This TCR beta chain was identified during a study of shared clonotypes between healthy human individuals. Across the study: The cohort had a couple of women and a few men, ages 18 to 49.

Some clones are missing from TCRdb's copy, which holds only in-frame ones; the method was immunoSEQ multiplex PCR. The sample lists 190,000 or so clones; roughly 70% were seen once. Trimming at V came to 3 bases and at J to 3 bases, leaving 5 bases not matched to a gene. Germline values: CDR1 SGDLS, CDR2 YYNGEE. The CDR3 has 15 residues. This TCR was recovered from a man under 40 in good health. Sequenced: memory CD4+ T cells sorted from blood. The sample's subset: CD45RA-negative fraction. The chain has TRBV9 and TRBJ2-3; 9 bases match TRBD2. The CDR3 DNA reads as TGTGCCAGCAGCGCCTTTAGCGGGAGTACAGATACGCAGTATTTT. Protein sequence: CASSAFSGSTDTQYF.